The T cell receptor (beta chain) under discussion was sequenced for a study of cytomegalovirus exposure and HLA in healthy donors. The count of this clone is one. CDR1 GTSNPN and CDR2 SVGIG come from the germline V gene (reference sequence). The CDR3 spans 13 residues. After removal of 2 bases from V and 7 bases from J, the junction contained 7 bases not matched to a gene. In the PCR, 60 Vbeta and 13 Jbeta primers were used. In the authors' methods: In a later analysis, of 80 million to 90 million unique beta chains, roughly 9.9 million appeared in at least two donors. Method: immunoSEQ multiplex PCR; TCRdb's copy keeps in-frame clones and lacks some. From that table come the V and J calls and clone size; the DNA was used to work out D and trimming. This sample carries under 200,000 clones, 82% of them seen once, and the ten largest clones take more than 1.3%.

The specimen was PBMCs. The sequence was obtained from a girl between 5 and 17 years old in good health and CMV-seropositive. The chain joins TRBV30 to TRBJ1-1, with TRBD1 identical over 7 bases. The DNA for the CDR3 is TGTGCCTGGAGTCCAAGGGGGCCCATTGAAGCTTTCTTT. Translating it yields CAWSPRGPIEAFF. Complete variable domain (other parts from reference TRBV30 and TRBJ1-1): SQTIHQWPATLVQPVGSPLSLECTVEGTSNPNLYWYRQAAGRGLQLLFYSVGIGQISSEVPQNLSASRPQDRQFILSSKKLLLSDSGFYLCAWSPRGPIEAFFGQGTRLTVV.